These 26 T cell receptor beta chains share one sample of origin, sequenced in a study of blood T cell repertoires in COVID-19. The repertoire was sequenced with immunoSEQ multiplex PCR; TCRdb's copy has only in-frame clones and lacks some. Of 150,000 or so clones in the sample, approximately 80% are singletons; the top ten hold 25% to 30%. The sequencing sample was made of peripheral blood. Source of these receptors: a woman in her fifties or sixties with acute or convalescent COVID-19.

This clone was detected a few times. The rearrangement uses TRBV9 and TRBJ1-1; no clear D. The germline gives CDR1 SGDLS, CDR2 YYNGEE. Trimming shortened V by 0 bases and J by 0 bases, and 9 bases separated the two germline ends. The CDR3 covers 15 residues. The DNA for the CDR3 is TGTGCCAGCAGCGTAGTGGAGCGCATGAACACTGAAGCTTTCTTT. This codes for CASSVVERMNTEAFF.

The rearrangement uses TRBV4-2 and TRBJ1-1, with D possibly TRBD1 on 6 matching bases. The V gene's germline CDR1 is LGHNA and CDR2 YNFKEQ. This CDR3 contains 18 residues. With 0 bases removed from V and 0 bases from J, the gap between germline ends came to 17 bases. CDR3 loop: CASSQDRGRGILNTEAFF. The CDR3 DNA is TGTGCCAGCAGCCAAGATCGCGGCAGGGGTATATTGAACACTGAAGCTTTCTTT.

The table lists this clone with a few counts. The chain carries TRBV10-1 and TRBJ2-2, with 9 bases fitting TRBD1. The CDR3 sequence is 15 residues long. V lost 6 bases and J lost 5; bases outside the gene matches: 7. CDR1 is WNHNN and CDR2 is SYGVQD in the germline V gene (reference sequence). This chain's CDR3 is CASSAGTGKTGELFF. Here the CDR3 DNA reads TGCGCCAGCAGCGCGGGGACAGGGAAAACCGGGGAGCTGTTTTTT.

A single count supports this clone. The rearrangement uses TRBV28 and TRBJ1-4; TRBD1 might be the D (6 bases). This CDR3 region has 16 residues. V was shortened by 4 bases and J by 0 bases, with 12 bases between the two germline ends. Germline V CDR1 and CDR2: MDHEN, SYDVKM. In DNA form, the CDR3 reads TGTGCCAGCAGTTCTAACAGGGATGCAACTAATGAAAAACTGTTTTTT. It is translated as CASSSNRDATNEKLFF.

The V gene is TRBV3-1 (or the pseudogene TRBV3-2), the J gene TRBJ2-5; D is uncertain. The CDR3 has 16 residues. Trimming shortened V by 0 bases and J by 4 bases, and 15 bases separated the two germline ends. Germline assignment: CDR1 LGHDT and CDR2 YNNKEL (reference sequence). The chain's CDR3 is CASSQDPQKHRETQYF. The CDR3 DNA is TGTGCCAGCAGCCAAGATCCACAGAAACACCGAGAGACCCAGTACTTC.

As concerns this clone: Other DNA sequences in the sample encode the same CDR3. CDR3 region: CAISDGGATNEKLFF. The DNA for the CDR3 is TGTGCCATCAGTGATGGGGGCGCAACTAATGAAAAACTGTTTTTT. The chain couples TRBV10-3 to TRBJ1-4, with D tentatively TRBD1 (6 bases). This CDR3 contains 15 residues. CDR1 is ENHRY, CDR2 SYGVKD, per germline. Trimming pared 3 bases from V and 0 bases from J, leaving 8 bases between.

The chain is built from TRBV19 and TRBJ1-1; TRBD1 agrees at 8 bases. Trimming cost V 9 bases and J 1 base; bases outside gene matches: 7. Germline CDR1 and CDR2: LNHDA and SQIVND (reference sequence). The CDR3 is made up of 14 amino acids. CDR3 protein: CARATGQENTEAFF. In DNA, the CDR3 is TGTGCCAGAGCCACGGGACAGGAGAACACTGAAGCTTTCTTT.

The V gene is TRBV11-2, the J gene TRBJ2-5; D not resolved. The CDR3 is made up of 14 amino acids. Germline V gene data show CDR1 as SGHAT and CDR2 as FQNNGV. The ends were cut back, 3 bases at V and 5 bases at J, with 13 bases in the middle. CDR3 nucleotide sequence: TGTGCCAGCAGCTTCCAAGGAGTAACGGAGACCCAGTACTTC. Protein product: CASSFQGVTETQYF.

The rearrangement links TRBV6-5 to TRBJ2-3; 10 positions match TRBD1. V was clipped by 7 bases and J by 3 bases; unmatched bases: 7. This CDR3 contains 15 residues. Germline V gives CDR1 MNHEY, CDR2 SVGAGI. This CDR3 reads CASTSGQGGTDTQYF. The DNA for the CDR3 is TGTGCCAGCACTTCCGGACAGGGGGGAACAGATACGCAGTATTTT.

The count of this clone is one. The chain recombines TRBV28 with TRBJ2-4; the D gene is possibly TRBD1 (5 bases). The CDR3 is made up of 13 amino acids. CDR1 MDHEN and CDR2 SYDVKM come from the germline V gene. V lost 4 bases to trimming and J lost 4 bases, with 8 bases between them. The CDR3: CASSSRQKNIQYF. The DNA of the CDR3 is TGTGCCAGCAGTTCCCGACAGAAAAACATTCAGTACTTC.

The V gene is TRBV5-1, the J gene TRBJ2-1; D is perhaps TRBD2 (6 bases). The V end lost 5 bases, the J end lost 6 bases, and 12 bases lay between the germline ends. This CDR3 has 13 residues. Germline loops: CDR1 SGHRS, CDR2 YFSETQ. The CDR3 region has the DNA TGCGCCAGCAGGCGGGGTGCTATCAATGAGCAGTTCTTC. Amino acid sequence: CASRRGAINEQFF.

J is TRBJ2-1 and V is TRBV3-1 (or the pseudogene TRBV3-2), with 9 nucleotides matching TRBD2. CDR1 and CDR2 from the germline V gene are LGHDT and YNNKEL (reference sequence). With V trimmed by 4 bases and J by 3 bases, 7 bases remained unmatched. There are 16 residues in the CDR3. CDR3 protein: CASSLWARGGYNEQFF. CDR3 sequence (DNA): TGTGCCAGCAGCCTATGGGCGCGGGGGGGCTACAATGAGCAGTTCTTC.

The chain employs TRBV19 and TRBJ2-1, with 12 bases aligning to TRBD2. J gave up 10 bases and V 2 bases, and 6 bases lay outside the gene matches. The CDR3 length is 15 residues. In germline, CDR1 is LNHDA, CDR2 SQIVND (reference sequence). The CDR3 region is CASSISSGGAWEQFF. CDR3 coding DNA: TGTGCCAGTAGTATATCTAGCGGGGGGGCTTGGGAGCAGTTCTTC.

The chain recombines TRBV19 with TRBJ1-3, with TRBD1 as a possible D gene (6 bases). CDR1 is LNHDA and CDR2 is SQIVND in the germline V gene (reference sequence). V was clipped by 4 bases and J by 0 bases, with 10 bases between them. This CDR3 has 15 residues. The CDR3 region is CASSTPTGSGNTIYF. The CDR3 DNA is TGTGCCAGTAGTACCCCGACAGGCTCTGGAAACACCATATATTTT.

The gene calls are TRBV5-5 and TRBJ2-2; D is uncertain. V lost 4 bases and J lost 5, with 9 bases in between. Per germline, CDR1 SGHKS and CDR2 YYEKEE (reference sequence). This CDR3 has 13 residues. The CDR3 sequence is CASSPVLTGELFF. DNA for the CDR3: TGTGCCAGCAGCCCCGTCCTAACCGGGGAGCTGTTTTTT.

J is TRBJ1-4 and V is TRBV28, with TRBD1 identical over 10 bases. Germline V gene data show CDR1 as MDHEN and CDR2 as SYDVKM. The ends lost 6 bases at V and 8 bases at J; junction bases unmatched: 12. The CDR3 totals 16 residues. Written as DNA, the CDR3 is TGTGCCAGCAGCCCGGCCGGGACAGGGGATTTGGAAAAACTGTTTTTT. Its translation: CASSPAGTGDLEKLFF.

This chain links TRBV5-1 with TRBJ1-2; D remains unclear. The CDR3 contains 14 residues. Germline-derived CDR1 and CDR2 are SGHRS and YFSETQ. V lost 3 bases and J 3 bases, leaving 12 bases between the germline ends. The CDR3: CASSSYSGDYGYTF. CDR3 DNA sequence: TGCGCCAGCAGCTCGTATTCCGGGGACTATGGCTACACCTTC. Supplemented by reference TRBV5-1 and TRBJ1-2, the full variable domain reads KAGVTQTPRYLIKTRGQQVTLSCSPISGHRSVSWYQQTPGQGLQFLFEYFSETQRNKGNFPGRFSGRQFSNSRSEMNVSTLELGDSALYLCASSSYSGDYGYTFGSGTRLTVV.

V gene TRBV2 combines with J gene TRBJ1-1, with D possibly matching TRBD1 (6 bases). CDR3 length: 13 amino acids. Germline CDR1 SNHLY, CDR2 FYNNEI. The V end lost 6 bases, the J end lost 6 bases, and 14 bases lay between the germline ends. CDR3 region: CASSSDRFAEAFF. The DNA for the CDR3 is TGTGCCAGCAGCTCGGACAGATTCGCTGAAGCTTTCTTT.

The V call is TRBV5-1, the J call TRBJ1-1; the match to TRBD1 covers 9 bases. V was clipped by 1 base and J by 5 bases; unmatched bases: 9. CDR1 is SGHRS and CDR2 is YFSETQ in the germline V gene. This CDR3 spans 16 amino acids. The CDR3 reads CASSLMMGTGKTEAFF. The CDR3 DNA sequence: TGCGCCAGCAGCTTGATGATGGGGACAGGGAAAACTGAAGCTTTCTTT.

The chain has TRBV9 and TRBJ1-1; 9 bases match TRBD1. CDR3 length: 15 amino acids. Per the germline V gene, CDR1 is SGDLS and CDR2 is YYNGEE. V gave up 0 bases and J gave up 3 bases; unmatched junction bases: 3. DNA of the CDR3: TGTGCCAGCAGCGTAGTAGGGACAGGGCACACTGAAGCTTTCTTT. Protein sequence: CASSVVGTGHTEAFF.

This chain joins TRBV3-1 (or the pseudogene TRBV3-2) and TRBJ1-2, with D unclear. Per germline, CDR1 LGHDT and CDR2 YNNKEL (reference sequence). This CDR3 is 14 amino acids long. Between the trimmed V and J ends, which lost 5 bases and 0 bases, there was a span of 10 bases. Written as DNA, the CDR3 is TGTGCCAGCAGCTATGCGGCAGCTAACTATGGCTACACCTTC. It is translated as CASSYAAANYGYTF.

This clone was observed once. The chain combines TRBV7-8 with TRBJ2-2; TRBD1 matches 8 bases. V shed 4 bases, J shed 7 bases, and the junction held 5 bases outside the gene matches. Germline assignment: CDR1 SGHVS and CDR2 FQNEAQ. This CDR3 contains 14 residues. The CDR3 sequence is CASSWGQVVGELFF. CDR3 nucleotides: TGTGCCAGCAGCTGGGGACAGGTGGTCGGGGAGCTGTTTTTT.

The V gene is TRBV5-1, the J gene TRBJ1-2; tentatively, D is TRBD1 (5 bases). V shed 4 bases and J shed 6 bases, with 13 bases lying between them. This CDR3 is built from 13 residues. CDR1 and CDR2 from the germline V gene are SGHRS and YFSETQ. The CDR3 loop is CASSKTVFNGYTF. CDR3 bases: TGCGCCAGCAGCAAGACAGTGTTTAATGGCTACACCTTC.

This sequence joins TRBV7-8 and TRBJ2-5, with 11 bases identical to TRBD2. The CDR3 has 15 amino acids. Unmatched junction bases numbered 7, after V lost 3 bases and J lost 7 bases. CDR1 and CDR2 from the germline V gene are SGHVS and FQNEAQ. DNA of the CDR3: TGTGCCAGCAGCTTGCCTAGCGGGGGGCAGGGGACCCAGTACTTC. Translating gives CASSLPSGGQGTQYF.

The chain links TRBV6-5 to TRBJ1-2; a possible D gene is TRBD1 (5 bases). The CDR3 has 13 amino acids. The V end lost 6 bases, the J end lost 7 bases, and 15 bases lay between the germline ends. Germline V gene lookup returns CDR1 MNHEY and CDR2 SVGAGI. Here the CDR3 DNA reads TGTGCCAGCAGGAATACGATCGGGGGTGGCTACACCTTC. It codes for CASRNTIGGGYTF.

This chain joins TRBV3-1 (or the pseudogene TRBV3-2) and TRBJ1-5; tentative D call: TRBD1 (5 bases). In germline, CDR1 is LGHDT, CDR2 YNNKEL (reference sequence). V was clipped by 4 bases and J by 16 bases, with 20 bases between them. The CDR3 loop spans 13 amino acids. The CDR3 DNA sequence: TGTGCCAGCAGCCCCCGGGGAGGGGCCGCCCCCCATTTT. It translates to CASSPRGGAAPHF.